The T cell receptor (beta chain) under discussion was sequenced for a study of blood T cell repertoires in COVID-19. Sequencing was performed with immunoSEQ multiplex PCR; in TCRdb, only in-frame clones are kept and a portion is missing. Among around 250,000 clones listed, about 85% were seen once. The sequence came from a young man who had recovered from COVID-19. The specimen sequenced was peripheral blood.

This CDR3 is CASSPSTGQDYGYTF. The CDR3 region has the DNA TGTGCCAGCAGTCCCTCGACAGGGCAGGACTATGGCTACACCTTC. J is TRBJ1-2 and V is TRBV27; 7 bases align to TRBD1. V was clipped by 5 bases and J by 3 bases; unmatched bases: 9. The CDR3 totals 15 residues. Per the germline V gene, CDR1 is MNHEY and CDR2 is SMNVEV (reference sequence).